A single sample is the source of the 2 T cell receptor beta chains below, sequenced in a study of T cell changes during pregnancy in multiple sclerosis. The method was immunoSEQ multiplex PCR; TCRdb's version includes in-frame clones alone and lacks a portion of them. The table records fewer than 90,000 clones, 85% to 95% of them present only once. Sequenced material: peripheral blood, taken in the third trimester of pregnancy. The receptor source for this set is a female donor in good health, enrolled as a control in a pregnancy study.

The chain carries TRBV9 and TRBJ2-3; 9 bases map to TRBD2. Germline V lookup: CDR1 SGDLS, CDR2 YYNGEE. Losses at the gene ends were 4 bases for V and 1 base for J; bases not matched to a gene: 1. CDR3 length equals 14 residues. The CDR3 sequence is CASSPSGGTDTQYF. The CDR3 DNA is TGTGCCAGCAGCCCTAGCGGGGGCACAGATACGCAGTATTTT. Variable domain in full (rest from reference TRBV9 and TRBJ2-3): DSGVTQTPKHLITATGQRVTLRCSPRSGDLSVYWYQQSLDQGLQFLIQYYNGEERAKGNILERFSAQQFPDLHSELNLSSLELGDSALYFCASSPSGGTDTQYFGPGTRLTVL.

This clone was seen a few times. CDR3 in DNA: TGTGCCAGCAGACTAGTGGTCGGGGAGCTGTTTTTT. Translating gives CASRLVVGELFF. The V gene is TRBV6-1, the J gene TRBJ2-2, with D possibly matching TRBD2 (5 bases). The ends were cut back, 6 bases at V and 7 bases at J, with 9 bases in the middle. The CDR3 is made up of 12 amino acids. The germline gives CDR1 MNHNS, CDR2 SASEGT.